Listed below are T cell receptor beta chains from one sample, sequenced in a study of response to subunit inactivated influenza vaccine. In TCRdb, the RT-PCR reads were re-called with MiXCR into one record per CDR3 protein. Among 150,000 to 200,000 distinct CDR3 sequences, approximately 12% were seen once, and the ten largest hold about 29%. These data are also associated with another study on T cells expressing NK-cell markers.

This specimen was CD8+ T cells sorted from PBMCs, taken 12 days after vaccination. These receptors originate from a man aged 50 to 60 who received an inactivated influenza vaccine. The CDR3 runs from the conserved cysteine through the conserved F or W. Fields, in order: CDR3 DNA, CDR3 protein, J gene, V gene, D gene, clone size. D genes are given only for firm matches. Clone size is not always given. Where it is, it says once, few, many or a class for expanded clones.

TGCGCCAGCAGCCACGGACTAGCGGGTGGCTTATACAATGAGCAGTTCTTC,CASSHGLAGGLYNEQFF,TRBJ2-1,TRBV4-3,TRBD2,few
TGTGCCAGCAGCCCGATTATAGAGGAGACCCAGTACTTC,CASSPIIEETQYF,TRBJ2-5,TRBV6-2/TRBV6-3,-,-
TGTGCCAGCAGCTCCGGGACAGGGCTCCACGAGCAGTACTTC,CASSSGTGLHEQYF,TRBJ2-7,TRBV6-1,TRBD1,-
TGTGCCAGCAGTTACGGAAGCGGAGCAGCTTACGAGCAGTACTTC,CASSYGSGAAYEQYF,TRBJ2-7,TRBV6-2/TRBV6-3,-,-
TGTGCCAGCAGTTTCGTGTCCTCCCTAGACGATTTCGGGGAGCTGTTTTTT,CASSFVSSLDDFGELFF,TRBJ2-2,TRBV28,-,few
TGTGCCAGCAGTTTCCTTGAGGGACTCGCCTTTAATGAAAAACTGTTTTTT,CASSFLEGLAFNEKLFF,TRBJ1-4,TRBV28,-,-
TGCAGCGTACCGGGACAGGGTGGCTACACCTTC,CSVPGQGGYTF,TRBJ1-2,TRBV29-1,TRBD1,many
TGTGCCATCAGTGAGTCCGGCACAGCCTACGAGCAGTACTTC,CAISESGTAYEQYF,TRBJ2-7,TRBV10-3,-,few
TGTGCCAGCAGCTTAGAAGCGAGCGGCTTAACGATTGAGCAGTTCTTC,CASSLEASGLTIEQFF,TRBJ2-1,TRBV7-2,-,few
TGCGCCAGCAGCCAAAGGGGGTCGGGGGCCGAGCAGTACTTC,CASSQRGSGAEQYF,TRBJ2-7,TRBV4-3,-,-
TGCGCCAGCGGAGGGACAGGGGGCCCAGGGGAGCAGTACTTC,CASGGTGGPGEQYF,TRBJ2-7,TRBV5-1,TRBD1,few
TGTGCCAGCAGTACCCCCAGGACCAAGGGCAATCAGCCCCAGCATTTT,CASSTPRTKGNQPQHF,TRBJ1-5,TRBV28,-,-
TGTGCCACCAGTGCGGGGCTCACAGATACGCAGTATTTT,CATSAGLTDTQYF,TRBJ2-3,TRBV24-1,-,few
TGTGCCAGCAGCGTAGGGACTAGGGACACTGAAGCTTTCTTT,CASSVGTRDTEAFF,TRBJ1-1,TRBV9,-,many
TGCAGTGCTAGAGTCCGGGACACAGATACGCAGTATTTT,CSARVRDTDTQYF,TRBJ2-3,TRBV20-1,-,-
TGCAGCGTTGAAGATCAGGGGTCGGGAAACACCATATATTTT,CSVEDQGSGNTIYF,TRBJ1-3,TRBV29-1,-,-
TGCAGCGTTGAAGGAGGGGTTCAAGAGACCCAGTACTTC,CSVEGGVQETQYF,TRBJ2-5,TRBV29-1,-,many
TGTGCCATCAGTGACTCCGGGACAGGGTTTTATGGCTACACCTTC,CAISDSGTGFYGYTF,TRBJ1-2,TRBV10-3,TRBD1,few
TGTGCCAGCAGCGATTCGAGGACTGACAGGGTGGACCAGTACTTC,CASSDSRTDRVDQYF,TRBJ2-5,TRBV9,TRBD1,once